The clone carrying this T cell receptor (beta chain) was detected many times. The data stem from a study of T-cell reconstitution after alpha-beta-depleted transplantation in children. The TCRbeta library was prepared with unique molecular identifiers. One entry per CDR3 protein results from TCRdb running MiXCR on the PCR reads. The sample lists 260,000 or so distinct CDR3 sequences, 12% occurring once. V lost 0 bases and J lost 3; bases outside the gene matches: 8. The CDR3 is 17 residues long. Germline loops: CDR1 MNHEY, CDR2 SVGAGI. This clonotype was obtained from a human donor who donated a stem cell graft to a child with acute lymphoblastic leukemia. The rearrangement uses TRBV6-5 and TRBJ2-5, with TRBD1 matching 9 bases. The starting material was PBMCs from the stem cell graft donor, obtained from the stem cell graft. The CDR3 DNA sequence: TGTGCCAGCAGTTACTCACTTTTAGGGACAGGGAAAGAGACCCAGTACTTC. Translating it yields CASSYSLLGTGKETQYF.